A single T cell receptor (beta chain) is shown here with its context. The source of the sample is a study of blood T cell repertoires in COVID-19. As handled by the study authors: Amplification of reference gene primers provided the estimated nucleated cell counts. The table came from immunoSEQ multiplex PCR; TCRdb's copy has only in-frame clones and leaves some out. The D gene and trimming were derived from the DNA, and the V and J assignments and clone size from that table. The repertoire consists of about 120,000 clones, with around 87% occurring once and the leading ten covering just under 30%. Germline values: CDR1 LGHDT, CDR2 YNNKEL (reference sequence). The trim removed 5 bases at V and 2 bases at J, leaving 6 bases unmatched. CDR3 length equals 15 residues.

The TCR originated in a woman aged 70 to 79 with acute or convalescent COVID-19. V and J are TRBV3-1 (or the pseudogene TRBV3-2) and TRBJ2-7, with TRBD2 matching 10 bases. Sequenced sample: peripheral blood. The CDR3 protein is CASSFDSGGTYEQYF. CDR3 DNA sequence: TGTGCCAGCAGCTTTGATAGCGGGGGGACCTACGAGCAGTACTTC.